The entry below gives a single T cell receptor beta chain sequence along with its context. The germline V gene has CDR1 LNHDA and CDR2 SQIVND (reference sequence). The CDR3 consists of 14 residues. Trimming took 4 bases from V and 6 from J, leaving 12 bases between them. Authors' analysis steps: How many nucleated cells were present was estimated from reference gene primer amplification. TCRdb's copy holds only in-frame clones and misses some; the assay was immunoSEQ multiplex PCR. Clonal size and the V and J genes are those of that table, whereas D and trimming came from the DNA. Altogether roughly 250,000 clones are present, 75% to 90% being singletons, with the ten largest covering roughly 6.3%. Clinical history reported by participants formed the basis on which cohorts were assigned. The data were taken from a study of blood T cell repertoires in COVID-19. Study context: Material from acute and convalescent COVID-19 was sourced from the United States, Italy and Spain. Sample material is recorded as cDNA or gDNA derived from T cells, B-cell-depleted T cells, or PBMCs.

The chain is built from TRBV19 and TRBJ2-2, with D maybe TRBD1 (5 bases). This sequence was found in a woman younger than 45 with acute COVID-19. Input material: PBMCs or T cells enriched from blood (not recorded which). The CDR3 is CASSSRRQSGELFF. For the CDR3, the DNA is TGTGCCAGTAGTAGCCGACGACAGTCCGGGGAGCTGTTTTTT.